This is a list of T cell receptor beta chains from one sample in a study of T cell repertoires in cytomegalovirus infection. In TCRdb, the reads were re-called with MiXCR into one record per CDR3 protein. The sample shows under 850,000 distinct CDR3 sequences, under 40% of them seen only once. Sequenced: PBMCs. These receptors were obtained from a human donor in good health (CMV status not recorded). Some clones in this sample may be carry-over from other donors' samples. CDR3s include the opening cysteine and the closing phenylalanine or tryptophan. Fields, in order: clone size, V gene, D gene, J gene, CDR3 protein, CDR3 DNA. A D gene is named only where the DNA matches it firmly. Some rows have no size entry. The others give once, few or many, or a class for an expanded clone.

clone size: .; V gene: TRBV10-3; D gene: .; J gene: TRBJ1-5; CDR3 protein: CAISEWQANQPQHF; CDR3 DNA: TGTGCCATCAGTGAATGGCAGGCAAATCAGCCCCAGCATTTT
clone size: few; V gene: TRBV27; D gene: .; J gene: TRBJ2-7; CDR3 protein: CASSLSGAKEQYF; CDR3 DNA: TGTGCCAGCAGTTTAAGTGGGGCTAAGGAGCAGTACTTC
clone size: many; V gene: TRBV12-3/TRBV12-4; D gene: TRBD1; J gene: TRBJ2-7; CDR3 protein: CASRGQLTSYEQYF; CDR3 DNA: TGTGCCAGCAGGGGACAGCTGACCTCCTACGAGCAGTACTTC
clone size: few; V gene: TRBV5-6; D gene: .; J gene: TRBJ1-5; CDR3 protein: CASSLSSGGRYQPQHF; CDR3 DNA: TGTGCCAGCAGCTTGAGCTCGGGGGGGAGGTATCAGCCCCAGCATTTT
clone size: few; V gene: TRBV27; D gene: .; J gene: TRBJ1-4; CDR3 protein: CASSWQGPNEKLFF; CDR3 DNA: TGTGCCAGCAGTTGGCAGGGACCTAATGAAAAACTGTTTTTT
clone size: few; V gene: TRBV11-2; D gene: TRBD1; J gene: TRBJ2-7; CDR3 protein: CASSLERGQGVEQYF; CDR3 DNA: TGTGCCAGCAGCTTAGAACGGGGACAGGGAGTTGAGCAGTACTTC
clone size: .; V gene: TRBV2; D gene: .; J gene: TRBJ1-4; CDR3 protein: CASSGQTATNEKLFF; CDR3 DNA: TGTGCCAGCAGTGGACAGACTGCAACTAATGAAAAACTGTTTTTT
clone size: .; V gene: TRBV6-1; D gene: TRBD2; J gene: TRBJ2-1; CDR3 protein: CASLGAGGSNEQFF; CDR3 DNA: TGTGCCAGCCTCGGAGCGGGGGGGTCCAATGAGCAGTTCTTC
clone size: .; V gene: TRBV10-3; D gene: TRBD1; J gene: TRBJ1-4; CDR3 protein: CAASQGAPEVDEKLFF; CDR3 DNA: TGTGCCGCCTCACAGGGGGCCCCCGAGGTTGATGAAAAACTGTTTTTT
clone size: .; V gene: TRBV7-3; D gene: .; J gene: TRBJ2-7; CDR3 protein: CASILQGGPTYEQYF; CDR3 DNA: TGTGCCAGCATCTTACAGGGGGGGCCTACCTACGAGCAGTACTTC
clone size: .; V gene: TRBV5-1; D gene: .; J gene: TRBJ1-1; CDR3 protein: CASSEQGTSEAFF; CDR3 DNA: TGCGCCAGCAGCGAGCAGGGGACATCTGAAGCTTTCTTT
clone size: .; V gene: TRBV9; D gene: TRBD1; J gene: TRBJ2-1; CDR3 protein: CASSGEGQASSYNEQFF; CDR3 DNA: TGTGCCAGCAGCGGAGAAGGACAGGCGAGCTCCTACAATGAGCAGTTCTTC
clone size: .; V gene: TRBV11-2; D gene: .; J gene: TRBJ1-2; CDR3 protein: CASSLVLDYGYTF; CDR3 DNA: TGTGCCAGCAGCTTAGTACTTGACTATGGCTACACCTTC
clone size: .; V gene: TRBV2; D gene: .; J gene: TRBJ1-3; CDR3 protein: CASSVDSLRSGNTIYF; CDR3 DNA: TGTGCCAGCAGTGTTGACAGCCTTCGCTCTGGAAACACCATATATTTT
clone size: .; V gene: TRBV20-1; D gene: .; J gene: TRBJ1-2; CDR3 protein: CSAILFPSGAPPF; CDR3 DNA: TGCAGTGCTATTTTGTTCCCGTCGGGGGCCCCTCCTTTC
clone size: .; V gene: TRBV7-9; D gene: .; J gene: TRBJ1-5; CDR3 protein: CASSVASGQPQHF; CDR3 DNA: TGTGCCAGCAGCGTCGCCTCAGGTCAGCCCCAGCATTTT
clone size: few; V gene: TRBV28; D gene: .; J gene: TRBJ1-2; CDR3 protein: CASSWGFGYGYTF; CDR3 DNA: TGTGCCAGCAGCTGGGGTTTTGGATATGGCTACACCTTC
clone size: few; V gene: TRBV19; D gene: .; J gene: TRBJ2-5; CDR3 protein: CASSKRGETQYF; CDR3 DNA: TGTGCCAGTAGTAAAAGGGGTGAGACCCAGTACTTC
clone size: once; V gene: TRBV14; D gene: .; J gene: TRBJ2-1; CDR3 protein: CASSQVPYNEQFF; CDR3 DNA: TGTGCCAGCAGCCAAGTCCCTTACAATGAGCAGTTCTTC
clone size: many; V gene: TRBV7-2; D gene: TRBD2; J gene: TRBJ2-5; CDR3 protein: CASSALGAGEETQYF; CDR3 DNA: TGTGCCAGCAGCGCCCTAGGGGCGGGAGAAGAGACCCAGTACTTC
clone size: .; V gene: TRBV5-4; D gene: TRBD2; J gene: TRBJ2-5; CDR3 protein: CASLQRGRARETQYF; CDR3 DNA: TGTGCCAGCCTTCAGAGAGGGAGGGCACGAGAGACCCAGTACTTC
clone size: .; V gene: TRBV28; D gene: TRBD1; J gene: TRBJ1-6; CDR3 protein: CASRTTGGTYNSPLHF; CDR3 DNA: TGTGCCAGCAGAACCACAGGGGGAACCTATAATTCACCCCTCCACTTT
clone size: few; V gene: TRBV28; D gene: .; J gene: TRBJ1-5; CDR3 protein: CASSSLKTGEYGNQPQHF; CDR3 DNA: TGTGCCAGCAGTTCACTAAAGACGGGGGAATATGGCAATCAGCCCCAGCATTTT
clone size: few; V gene: TRBV29-1; D gene: .; J gene: TRBJ1-1; CDR3 protein: CSVQQGANTEAFF; CDR3 DNA: TGCAGCGTTCAGCAGGGAGCGAACACTGAAGCTTTCTTT
clone size: once; V gene: TRBV20-1; D gene: .; J gene: TRBJ1-1; CDR3 protein: CSARDRAFEAFF; CDR3 DNA: TGCAGTGCTAGAGATAGGGCTTTTGAAGCTTTCTTT
clone size: few; V gene: TRBV5-1; D gene: .; J gene: TRBJ2-2; CDR3 protein: CASRRQPNTGELFF; CDR3 DNA: TGCGCCAGCAGGCGACAGCCGAACACCGGGGAGCTGTTTTTT
clone size: many; V gene: TRBV27; D gene: .; J gene: TRBJ1-2; CDR3 protein: CASSTLAGVLDYGYTF; CDR3 DNA: TGTGCCAGCAGCACACTGGCGGGGGTTCTCGACTATGGCTACACCTTC
clone size: few; V gene: TRBV28; D gene: TRBD1; J gene: TRBJ2-2; CDR3 protein: CASSLGDRDVGELFF; CDR3 DNA: TGTGCCAGCAGTTTAGGGGACAGGGACGTTGGGGAGCTGTTTTTT
clone size: .; V gene: TRBV11-2; D gene: TRBD2; J gene: TRBJ2-2; CDR3 protein: CASSSPRLAGAGELFF; CDR3 DNA: TGTGCCAGCAGCTCCCCCCGACTAGCGGGAGCCGGGGAGCTGTTTTTT
clone size: few; V gene: TRBV28; D gene: .; J gene: TRBJ1-5; CDR3 protein: CASIPRGAFNQPQHF; CDR3 DNA: TGTGCCAGCATCCCCCGTGGCGCTTTTAATCAGCCCCAGCATTTT
clone size: .; V gene: TRBV2; D gene: .; J gene: TRBJ2-3; CDR3 protein: CASSQTTVTDTQYF; CDR3 DNA: TGTGCCAGCAGCCAAACGACAGTAACAGATACGCAGTATTTT
clone size: .; V gene: TRBV7-9; D gene: .; J gene: TRBJ1-2; CDR3 protein: CASSALTPYGYTF; CDR3 DNA: TGTGCCAGCAGCGCTCTTACGCCATATGGCTACACCTTC
clone size: few; V gene: TRBV20-1; D gene: .; J gene: TRBJ2-1; CDR3 protein: CSARRSSYNEQFF; CDR3 DNA: TGCAGTGCTAGACGGAGCTCCTACAATGAGCAGTTCTTC
clone size: few; V gene: TRBV6-4; D gene: TRBD1; J gene: TRBJ1-6; CDR3 protein: CASSQKGQGNSPLHF; CDR3 DNA: TGTGCCAGCAGTCAAAAGGGACAGGGAAATTCACCCCTCCACTTT
clone size: .; V gene: TRBV13; D gene: .; J gene: TRBJ1-5; CDR3 protein: CASSLTRGAVTNQPQHF; CDR3 DNA: TGTGCCAGCAGCTTAACCCGGGGGGCCGTCACCAATCAGCCCCAGCATTTT
clone size: few; V gene: TRBV29-1; D gene: TRBD2; J gene: TRBJ2-2; CDR3 protein: CSVAGWLAGGRNTGELFF; CDR3 DNA: TGCAGCGTTGCGGGGTGGCTAGCGGGGGGACGAAACACCGGGGAGCTGTTTTTT
clone size: .; V gene: TRBV29-1; D gene: .; J gene: TRBJ2-7; CDR3 protein: CSVRGPRTGSYEQYF; CDR3 DNA: TGCAGCGTTCGGGGCCCTAGGACCGGTTCCTACGAGCAGTACTTC
clone size: .; V gene: TRBV19; D gene: TRBD1; J gene: TRBJ2-7; CDR3 protein: CASSIRDRAIYEQYF; CDR3 DNA: TGTGCCAGTAGTATCCGGGACAGGGCGATTTACGAGCAGTACTTC
clone size: once; V gene: TRBV7-8; D gene: .; J gene: TRBJ2-3; CDR3 protein: CASSLAEGFVKYF; CDR3 DNA: TGTGCCAGCAGCTTAGCAGAGGGATTTGTGAAGTATTTT
clone size: .; V gene: TRBV7-6; D gene: TRBD1; J gene: TRBJ1-5; CDR3 protein: CASSLVAGGRNQPQHF; CDR3 DNA: TGTGCCAGCAGCTTAGTTGCAGGGGGGAGAAATCAGCCCCAGCATTTT
clone size: once; V gene: TRBV6-6; D gene: .; J gene: TRBJ1-2; CDR3 protein: CASSKVRGGYTF; CDR3 DNA: TGTGCCAGCAGTAAGGTTCGGGGTGGCTACACCTTC
clone size: many; V gene: TRBV7-3; D gene: TRBD2; J gene: TRBJ2-1; CDR3 protein: CASSLRAGGSYNEQFF; CDR3 DNA: TGTGCCAGCAGCTTGAGAGCGGGGGGCTCCTACAATGAGCAGTTCTTC
clone size: few; V gene: TRBV19; D gene: .; J gene: TRBJ2-1; CDR3 protein: CASSIESDYNEQFF; CDR3 DNA: TGTGCCAGTAGTATAGAGTCAGACTACAATGAGCAGTTCTTC
clone size: .; V gene: TRBV28; D gene: TRBD1; J gene: TRBJ1-5; CDR3 protein: CASTFGDREYHPQHF; CDR3 DNA: TGTGCCAGCACCTTTGGGGACAGAGAATATCATCCCCAGCATTTT
clone size: .; V gene: TRBV7-9; D gene: .; J gene: TRBJ2-5; CDR3 protein: CASTRRQGQETQYF; CDR3 DNA: TGTGCCAGCACCCGCCGTCAAGGCCAAGAGACCCAGTACTTC
clone size: .; V gene: TRBV4-2; D gene: .; J gene: TRBJ2-7; CDR3 protein: CASSLSPGLNYEQYF; CDR3 DNA: TGTGCCAGCAGCCTATCCCCGGGACTGAACTACGAGCAGTACTTC
clone size: once; V gene: TRBV28; D gene: .; J gene: TRBJ2-7; CDR3 protein: CASSRSKREQYF; CDR3 DNA: TGTGCCAGCAGCCGCTCAAAACGGGAGCAGTACTTC
clone size: .; V gene: TRBV27; D gene: .; J gene: TRBJ2-6; CDR3 protein: CASTHAGTGANVLTF; CDR3 DNA: TGTGCCAGCACACATGCTGGGACGGGGGCCAACGTCCTGACTTTC
clone size: many; V gene: TRBV7-2; D gene: .; J gene: TRBJ1-2; CDR3 protein: CASSLGQHNYGYTF; CDR3 DNA: TGTGCCAGCAGCTTAGGACAGCATAACTATGGCTACACCTTC
clone size: .; V gene: TRBV28; D gene: .; J gene: TRBJ1-5; CDR3 protein: CASRKTLGTRLEGPQHF; CDR3 DNA: TGTGCCAGCAGGAAAACGCTGGGTACCCGACTGGAAGGGCCCCAGCATTTT
clone size: few; V gene: TRBV11-1; D gene: .; J gene: TRBJ2-1; CDR3 protein: CASGSTSEQFF; CDR3 DNA: TGTGCCAGCGGCTCTACTTCTGAGCAGTTCTTC
clone size: .; V gene: TRBV7-2; D gene: .; J gene: TRBJ2-5; CDR3 protein: CASSFLSHSEETQYF; CDR3 DNA: TGTGCCAGCAGCTTTTTGTCCCACTCAGAAGAGACCCAGTACTTC
clone size: .; V gene: TRBV11-2; D gene: .; J gene: TRBJ1-3; CDR3 protein: CASSRQHSGNTIYF; CDR3 DNA: TGTGCCAGCAGTCGCCAGCACTCTGGAAACACCATATATTTT
clone size: .; V gene: TRBV4-2; D gene: TRBD2; J gene: TRBJ2-4; CDR3 protein: CASSPGLAGVGENIQYF; CDR3 DNA: TGTGCCAGCAGCCCGGGACTAGCGGGAGTGGGGGAAAACATTCAGTACTTC
clone size: once; V gene: TRBV9; D gene: .; J gene: TRBJ2-3; CDR3 protein: CASNVQGRDTQYF; CDR3 DNA: TGTGCCAGCAACGTCCAGGGGCGGGATACGCAGTATTTT
clone size: .; V gene: TRBV28; D gene: .; J gene: TRBJ1-4; CDR3 protein: CASSGGVRATNEKLFF; CDR3 DNA: TGTGCCAGCAGCGGGGGGGTCCGTGCAACTAATGAAAAACTGTTTTTT
clone size: many; V gene: TRBV27; D gene: .; J gene: TRBJ1-1; CDR3 protein: CASSLSKGGVAFF; CDR3 DNA: TGTGCCAGCAGTTTATCGAAGGGGGGAGTGGCTTTCTTT
clone size: many; V gene: TRBV20-1; D gene: .; J gene: TRBJ2-7; CDR3 protein: CSAPTYTSYEQYF; CDR3 DNA: TGCAGTGCTCCAACATATACCTCCTACGAGCAGTACTTC
clone size: few; V gene: TRBV2; D gene: .; J gene: TRBJ1-5; CDR3 protein: CASTMDFPPKGVAGQPQHF; CDR3 DNA: TGTGCCAGCACTATGGACTTCCCTCCAAAGGGGGTCGCGGGTCAGCCCCAGCATTTT